A single sample gave rise to the 18 T cell receptor beta chains below, sequenced in a study of blood T cell repertoires in COVID-19. TCRdb's copy holds only in-frame clones and misses some; the assay was immunoSEQ multiplex PCR. The sample carries about 250,000 clones, around 89% recorded once. The specimen sequenced was PBMCs or T cells enriched from blood (not recorded which). Source of these receptors: a woman aged 18-29 years who had recovered from COVID-19.

This sequence joins TRBV4-2 and TRBJ2-5; 8 bases map to TRBD1. Germline V lookup: CDR1 LGHNA, CDR2 YNFKEQ. The ends lost 2 bases at V and 3 bases at J; junction bases unmatched: 2. The CDR3 contains 14 residues. This CDR3 is CASSQPGQEETQYF. The CDR3 nucleotides are TGTGCCAGCAGCCAACCGGGACAGGAAGAGACCCAGTACTTC.

The chain is built from TRBV30 and TRBJ1-5, with 7 positions matching TRBD1. The CDR3 spans 14 residues. V trimming: 4 bases; J trimming: 1 base; junction bases outside the gene matches: 4. CDR1 is GTSNPN, CDR2 SVGIG, per germline (reference sequence). The DNA for the CDR3 is TGTGCCTGGACTACGACAGGGAGCAATCAGCCCCAGCATTTT. This sequence encodes CAWTTTGSNQPQHF.

The rearrangement links TRBV4-1 to TRBJ2-7; D may be TRBD1 (5 bases). CDR3 length: 16 residues. Germline values: CDR1 MGHRA, CDR2 YSYEKL. Trimming removed 1 base from V and 0 bases from J, with 13 bases in between. CDR3 sequence reads: CASSQGGAILSYEQYF. CDR3 coding DNA: TGCGCCAGCAGCCAAGGTGGGGCCATACTCTCCTACGAGCAGTACTTC.

The genes are TRBV29-1 and TRBJ1-1; the D is unclear. The V end lost 3 bases, the J end lost 1 base, and 6 bases lay between the germline ends. Germline CDR1 SQVTM, CDR2 ANQGSEA. The CDR3 spans 12 residues. DNA for the CDR3: TGCAGCGTTGATACAGAGAACACTGAAGCTTTCTTT. Translating it yields CSVDTENTEAFF.

V is TRBV2 and J is TRBJ2-3; maybe TRBD1 (5 bases). The V gene's germline CDR1 is SNHLY and CDR2 FYNNEI. There are 16 residues in the CDR3. With 0 bases removed from V and 6 bases from J, the gap between germline ends came to 16 bases. The CDR3: CASSEARTFLGDTQYF. In nucleotides, the CDR3 is TGTGCCAGCAGTGAAGCCAGGACATTCCTGGGGGATACGCAGTATTTT.

This clone has just one count. The chain combines TRBV11-2 with TRBJ1-4; 10 bases line up with TRBD1. Germline V lookup: CDR1 SGHAT, CDR2 FQNNGV. J was trimmed by 8 bases and V by 1 base; bases with no gene match: 7. CDR3 length: 16 residues. CDR3 DNA sequence: TGTGCCAGCAGCTTAGGGGACAGGGGATCTAGCGAAAAACTGTTTTTT. Its translation is CASSLGDRGSSEKLFF.

The CDR3 loop is CASRGRTGDLNTEAFF. The CDR3 DNA follows: TGTGCCAGCAGGGGGAGGACAGGCGATTTGAACACTGAAGCTTTCTTT. The chain recombines TRBV5-5 with TRBJ1-1, with TRBD1 matching 7 bases. Per the germline V gene, CDR1 is SGHKS and CDR2 is YYEKEE (reference sequence). Trimming at V came to 5 bases and at J to 0 bases, leaving 10 bases not matched to a gene. The CDR3 is 16 residues long.

The chain uses TRBV12-3 or TRBV12-4 and TRBJ2-2; the D gene is possibly TRBD2 (5 bases). V lost 7 bases to trimming and J lost 4 bases, with 10 bases between them. This CDR3 region has 13 residues. In nucleotides, the CDR3 is TGTGCCAGCACCCTACTAGTCACCGGGGAGCTGTTTTTT. Protein: CASTLLVTGELFF.

CDR3 in DNA: TGCGCCAGCAGCTCCGGGACAGGGGAGGGATCACCCCTCCACTTT. Its translation: CASSSGTGEGSPLHF. The chain couples TRBV5-1 to TRBJ1-6; 10 bases line up with TRBD1. Germline-derived CDR1 and CDR2 are SGHRS and YFSETQ. The J segment lost 10 bases and the V segment lost 3 bases, leaving 7 bases of the junction unmatched. The CDR3 loop spans 15 amino acids.

This clone was detected once. The gene calls are TRBV7-9 and TRBJ1-2; tentative D call: TRBD1 (5 bases). This CDR3 spans 15 amino acids. V lost 5 bases, J lost 5 bases, and 18 bases lay in between. Germline V CDR1 and CDR2: SEHNR, FQNEAQ (reference sequence). In DNA form, the CDR3 reads TGTGCCAGCAGCGCCCCAGGGCGCCAACCTTATGGCTACACCTTC. This gives the protein CASSAPGRQPYGYTF.

This chain connects TRBV27 to TRBJ2-1, with 8 bases that match TRBD2. The trim removed 2 bases at V and 0 bases at J, leaving 6 bases unmatched. CDR1 is MNHEY and CDR2 is SMNVEV in the germline V gene (reference sequence). The CDR3 runs 17 residues. The CDR3 sequence: CASSLIGGGFSYNEQFF. The CDR3 DNA is TGTGCCAGCAGTTTAATCGGGGGGGGGTTCTCCTACAATGAGCAGTTCTTC.

This clone was seen only once. The genes are TRBV7-9 and TRBJ1-1; the match to TRBD1 covers 7 bases. The CDR3 is 15 amino acids. Germline CDR1 SEHNR, CDR2 FQNEAQ (reference sequence). V lost 4 bases, J lost 2 bases, and 7 bases stayed unmatched. CDR3 sequence reads: CASSSWTGANTEAFF. In DNA, the CDR3 is TGTGCCAGCAGCTCCTGGACAGGCGCTAACACTGAAGCTTTCTTT.

The gene calls are TRBV2 and TRBJ2-1, with TRBD2 as a possible D gene (6 bases). CDR1 SNHLY and CDR2 FYNNEI come from the germline V gene. The V end lost 7 bases, the J end lost 9 bases, and 22 bases lay between the germline ends. The CDR3 consists of 15 residues. CDR3 in amino acids: CASTDGTAGMGEQFF. CDR3 nucleotide sequence: TGTGCCAGCACCGACGGGACCGCGGGGATGGGTGAGCAGTTCTTC.

This clone has only a few counts. The chain uses TRBV27 and TRBJ2-7, with 9 bases identical to TRBD2. Trimming cost V 1 base and J 4 bases; bases outside gene matches: 5. The CDR3 has 15 residues. Germline V gives CDR1 MNHEY, CDR2 SMNVEV (reference sequence). The chain's CDR3 is CASSLFFAGGYEQYF. Written as DNA, the CDR3 is TGTGCCAGCAGTTTATTTTTCGCGGGAGGGTACGAGCAGTACTTC.

The gene calls are TRBV19 and TRBJ1-2; possible D gene TRBD1, 6 bases. This CDR3 is built from 13 residues. V gave up 6 bases and J gave up 8 bases, with 16 bases separating them. Germline V CDR1 and CDR2: LNHDA, SQIVND (reference sequence). DNA for the CDR3: TGTGCCAGTAGCTCATACAGGGACGGGGGCTACACCTTC. Its protein product is CASSSYRDGGYTF.

The chain couples TRBV6-6 to TRBJ2-2; weak D call: TRBD1 (5 bases). V lost 2 bases to trimming and J lost 6 bases, with 7 bases between them. Germline V gene data show CDR1 as MNHNY and CDR2 as SVGAGI (reference sequence). The CDR3 is 13 residues long. The CDR3 DNA follows: TGTGCCAGCAGTTACCCAGGGCCCGGGGAGCTGTTTTTT. Its translation: CASSYPGPGELFF.

This chain connects TRBV10-3 to TRBJ1-1; the match to TRBD1 covers 7 bases. From germline, CDR1 is ENHRY and CDR2 SYGVKD. The CDR3 totals 12 residues. V lost 11 bases and J lost 5; bases outside the gene matches: 8. The CDR3 sequence: CAATGVGTEAFF. The CDR3 coding sequence is TGTGCCGCTACAGGGGTTGGAACTGAAGCTTTCTTT.

The genes are TRBV15 and TRBJ1-6, with 9 positions matching TRBD1. CDR3 length: 13 amino acids. Trimming cost V 5 bases and J 11 bases; bases outside gene matches: 4. Germline lookup yields CDR1 LNHNV and CDR2 YYDKDF (reference sequence). The CDR3 here is CATSRDRVTPLHF. CDR3 nucleotides: TGTGCCACCAGCCGGGACAGGGTGACACCCCTCCACTTT.